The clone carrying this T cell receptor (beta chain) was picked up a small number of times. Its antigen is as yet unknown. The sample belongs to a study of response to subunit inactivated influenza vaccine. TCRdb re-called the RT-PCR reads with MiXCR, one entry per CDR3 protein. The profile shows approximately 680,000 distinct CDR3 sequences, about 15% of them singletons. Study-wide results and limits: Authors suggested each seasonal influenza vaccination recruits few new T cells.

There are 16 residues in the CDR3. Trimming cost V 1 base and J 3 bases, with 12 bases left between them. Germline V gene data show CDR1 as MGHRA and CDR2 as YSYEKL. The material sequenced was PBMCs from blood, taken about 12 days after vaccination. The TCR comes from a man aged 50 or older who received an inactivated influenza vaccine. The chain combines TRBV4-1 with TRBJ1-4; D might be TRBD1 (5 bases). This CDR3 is CASSQAEGRPNEKLFF. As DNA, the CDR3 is TGCGCCAGCAGCCAAGCGGAGGGACGGCCTAATGAAAAACTGTTTTTT.